This T cell receptor (beta chain) derives from a study of blood T cell repertoires in COVID-19. About the research overall: Sources were T cells, B-cell-depleted T cells, or PBMCs; the material itself was cDNA or gDNA.

Patients at the Seattle site were enrolled during active infection and followed longitudinally. Measured with immunoSEQ multiplex PCR; TCRdb has only the in-frame clones, and not every one. The repertoire holds about 150,000 clones, with around 86% as singletons. The CDR3 extends over 16 amino acids. This receptor was obtained from a man in his sixties with COVID-19, enrolled during active disease. This chain joins TRBV21-1 and TRBJ1-2; the table assigns TRBD1, which was not confirmed against the DNA. TRBV21-1 is shown as a pseudogene. The sequenced sample was peripheral blood. In DNA form, the CDR3 reads TGTGCCAGCAGCCTGGGGACAGGGGGTTTACGGCGTGGCTACACCTTC. This gives the protein CASSLGTGGLRRGYTF.